These T cell receptor beta chains were read from a single sample in a study of post-analysis software for immune sequencing data. TCRdb re-called the PCR reads through MiXCR, storing one row per CDR3 protein. This sample carries around 160,000 distinct CDR3 sequences, roughly 35% of them seen once, and the ten largest clones take 28%. The specimen comprised blood, sampled after autologous hematopoietic stem cell transplantation. These receptors were taken from a girl aged 5-17 years with multiple sclerosis. The CDR3 runs from the conserved cysteine through the conserved F or W. A D gene is named only where the DNA matches it firmly. Not every row has a clone size; where given, it reads once, few, many or a size class.

>-|TRBV20-1|TRBJ2-1|once
TGCAGTGCTAGGAATGGAGGGGGCGCGTACAAGGAGCAGTTCTTC
CSARNGGGAYKEQFF
>TRBD2|TRBV20-1|TRBJ2-1|-
TGCAGTGGACGGGAGGGCCGTTTCTATGAGCAGTTCTTC
CSGREGRFYEQFF
>TRBD2|TRBV20-1|TRBJ2-4|-
TGCAGTGCTAGGAAGACTCTAGCGGAATCCTCCAAAAACATTCAGTACTTC
CSARKTLAESSKNIQYF
>TRBD2|TRBV27|TRBJ2-7|-
TGTGCCAGCGGTACCGGGGGGGCGGACTACGAGCAGTACTTC
CASGTGGADYEQYF
>-|TRBV12-5|TRBJ2-7|-
TGTGCTAGTGGTTTGGGACAGGTCACCTACGAGCAGTACTTC
CASGLGQVTYEQYF
>-|TRBV20-1|TRBJ1-4|few
TGCAGTGCTAGAGGAGGGACTGGTGAAAAACTGTTTTTT
CSARGGTGEKLFF
>-|TRBV3-1|TRBJ2-1|few
TGTGCCAGCAGCCAAGTGTTGACCATCAATGAGCAGTTCTTC
CASSQVLTINEQFF
>-|TRBV7-3|TRBJ2-5|few
TGTGCCAGCAGCTTAAGTCCTAGCTCGGGCGAGACCCAGTACTTC
CASSLSPSSGETQYF
>-|TRBV5-5|TRBJ1-1|-
TGTGCCAGCAGCTTGGAGGGCAGGCCGAACACTGAAGCTTTCTTT
CASSLEGRPNTEAFF
>-|TRBV27|TRBJ1-2|-
TGTGCCAGCAGTCCGGGACTGGGACTTGGCTACACCTTC
CASSPGLGLGYTF
>TRBD1|TRBV5-1|TRBJ2-4|-
TGCGCCAGCAGCTCCGGTGGGACAGGGGGCGAAAACATTCAGTACTTC
CASSSGGTGGENIQYF
>-|TRBV11-3|TRBJ2-7|few
TGTGCCAGCAGCTTAGACACCTACGAGCAGTACTTC
CASSLDTYEQYF
>-|TRBV7-9|TRBJ2-7|few
TGTGCCAGCAGGGGGGAGAACACCTACGAGCAGTACTTC
CASRGENTYEQYF
>TRBD2|TRBV7-2|TRBJ2-5|few
TGTGCCAGCAGCAACCCTTTAACTAGCGGGAGACGAAAGACCCAGTACTTC
CASSNPLTSGRRKTQYF
>-|TRBV27|TRBJ2-7|-
TGTGCCAGCAGGAGAGGTCGCTACGAGCAGTACTTC
CASRRGRYEQYF
>TRBD2|TRBV24-1|TRBJ2-5|many
TGTGCCACCAGTGATGGGCGACTAGCGGGAAAAGAGACCCAGTACTTC
CATSDGRLAGKETQYF
>TRBD1|TRBV7-4|TRBJ1-2|few
TGTGCCAGCAGCTCTAGGGGACAGGGGGGGAACTATGGCTACACCTTC
CASSSRGQGGNYGYTF
>TRBD1|TRBV7-2|TRBJ2-1|-
TGTGCCAGCAGCTTATCGGCAGGGGGTGGAAATGAGCAGTTCTTC
CASSLSAGGGNEQFF